The clone carrying this T cell receptor beta chain came up once. Antigen: not known. The sample belongs to a study of T cells in localized non-small cell lung cancer. Study-wide results and limits: Researchers found a median roughly 56 of the top 100 tumor clones in adjacent lung. Prolonged overall survival went with higher T cell density in the blood.

Germline-derived CDR1 and CDR2 are SGHDT and YYEEEE. The CDR3 totals 16 residues. Trimming took 4 bases from V and 0 from J; bases not matched to a gene: 4. Assay used: immunoSEQ multiplex PCR; TCRdb lists only in-frame clones, some missing. This sample has about 24,000 clones, with under 95% found just once. The J gene is TRBJ2-3, the V gene TRBV5-6; TRBD2 matches at 11 bases. The receptor comes from a man aged 35-69 years with stage III squamous cell lung carcinoma. Sequencing was performed on peripheral blood, taken before any cancer treatment. Here the CDR3 DNA reads TGTGCCAGCAGCGTGGGACTAGCGGTGAGCACAGATACGCAGTATTTT. This gives the protein CASSVGLAVSTDTQYF.